This T cell receptor (beta chain) is drawn from a study of shared clonotypes between healthy human individuals. The CDR3 is 16 amino acids. Germline-derived CDR1 and CDR2 are SGHRS and YFSETQ. The J segment lost 3 bases and the V segment lost 2 bases, leaving 7 bases of the junction unmatched. This table comes from immunoSEQ multiplex PCR, and its TCRdb copy is limited to in-frame clones, with some not included. The sample has about 2.4 million clones; under 95% are singletons. A CD45RA-negative memory subset and a CD45RA+ naive subset were separated from the CD4+ cells. A note on this clone: No antigen is known for it.

Points from the study as a whole: Sequencing of the sorted subsets was shown by rarefaction to be incomplete despite large depth.

This clonotype was sampled from a man between 18 and 35 years old in good health. Some clones in this sample may be carry-over from other donors' samples. This chain joins TRBV5-1 and TRBJ2-5; 10 bases are a match to TRBD2. Input material: naive CD4+ T cells from PBMCs. The subset here: CD45RA+ positively selected. CDR3 DNA sequence: TGCGCCAGCAGCTTCGGACTAGCGGACGAAAAAGAGACCCAGTACTTC. Translated: CASSFGLADEKETQYF.